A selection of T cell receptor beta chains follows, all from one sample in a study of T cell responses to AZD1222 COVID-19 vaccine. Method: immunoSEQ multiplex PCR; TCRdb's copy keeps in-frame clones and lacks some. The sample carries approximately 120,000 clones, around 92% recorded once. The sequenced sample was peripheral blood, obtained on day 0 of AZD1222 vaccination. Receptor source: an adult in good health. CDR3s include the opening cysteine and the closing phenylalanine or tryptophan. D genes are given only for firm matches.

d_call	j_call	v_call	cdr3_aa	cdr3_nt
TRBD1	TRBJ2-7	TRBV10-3	CAISESGGQGRYEQYF	TGTGCCATCAGTGAGTCAGGGGGACAGGGACGCTACGAGCAGTACTTC
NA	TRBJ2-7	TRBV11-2	CASSLGLDGSYEQYF	TGTGCCAGCAGCTTAGGACTAGACGGCTCCTACGAGCAGTACTTC
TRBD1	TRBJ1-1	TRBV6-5	CASSQLNRGDTEAFF	TGTGCCAGCAGTCAACTTAACAGGGGAGACACTGAAGCTTTCTTT
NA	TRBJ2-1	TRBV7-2	CASSFRDGSYNEQFF	TGTGCCAGCAGCTTCCGGGACGGTTCCTACAATGAGCAGTTCTTC
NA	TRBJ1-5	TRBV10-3	CAISESGIGQPQHF	TGTGCCATCAGTGAGTCTGGGATCGGGCAGCCCCAGCATTTT
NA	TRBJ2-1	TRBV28	CASSGGTVGEQFF	TGTGCCAGCAGTGGAGGGACGGTGGGTGAGCAGTTCTTC
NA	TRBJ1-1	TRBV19	CASSIDRPETNTEAFF	TGTGCCAGTAGTATAGATCGGCCGGAAACGAACACTGAAGCTTTCTTT
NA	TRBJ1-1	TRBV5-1	CASSLALGQQNTEAFF	TGCGCCAGCAGCTTGGCCCTCGGACAGCAGAACACTGAAGCTTTCTTT
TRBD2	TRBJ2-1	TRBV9	CASSVSSGGTNEQFF	TGTGCCAGCAGCGTTTCTAGCGGGGGGACCAATGAGCAGTTCTTC
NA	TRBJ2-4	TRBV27	CASSPTGGSTIQYF	TGTGCCAGCAGTCCCACGGGTGGTTCTACCATTCAGTACTTC
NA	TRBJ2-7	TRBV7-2	CASSLDTAASSYEQYF	TGTGCCAGCAGCTTAGATACGGCGGCGAGCTCCTACGAGCAGTACTTC